The entry below gives a single T cell receptor beta chain sequence along with its context. Its matching antigen is unknown. These data belong to a study of blood T cells in healthy people across ages. Findings and limits, study-wide: The recorded TCR beta diversity per million T cells decreased in a roughly linear manner with age. Researchers said unsorted PBMCs prevented a conclusive naive versus antigen-experienced comparison.

Next came a second PCR, run for 7 to 11 cycles, which used a sample-barcoded 5' primer along with a J-beta primer mix. TCRdb redid the calling of the 5' RACE reads with MiXCR, one entry per CDR3 protein. The top ten clones hold more than 2% of a sample with 1.5 million to 2 million distinct CDR3 sequences, around 48% of them seen once. The CDR3 extends over 12 amino acids. Trimming removed 1 base at V and 6 bases at J, with 4 bases between. The V gene's germline CDR1 is MNHNS and CDR2 SASEGT. The genes are TRBV6-1 and TRBJ2-1; D ambiguous. The sequencing sample was made of blood. The sequence derives from a woman in her thirties or forties in good health. CDR3 in amino acids: CASSEVFNEQFF. The CDR3 DNA follows: TGTGCCAGCAGTGAAGTTTTCAATGAGCAGTTCTTC.